This T cell receptor (beta chain) was recorded in a study of tumor-infiltrating lymphocytes in oesophageal squamous cell carcinoma. This clonotype has just one count. The ends were cut back, 1 base at V and 18 bases at J, with 1 base in the middle. CDR1 is LNHDA, CDR2 SQIVND, per germline (reference sequence). This CDR3 has 8 amino acids. Each CDR3 protein gets one entry after TCRdb re-called the PCR reads with MiXCR. This table holds 15,000 to 20,000 distinct CDR3 sequences, around 50% found once. What was sequenced was normal esophageal tissue next to the tumor. V and J are TRBV19 and TRBJ2-6; D not resolved. The TCR sequence derives from a female donor with esophageal squamous cell carcinoma. DNA for the CDR3: TGTGCCAGTAGTATAGGGACTTTC. Translating it yields CASSIGTF.